The 19 T cell receptor beta chains below all came from one sample that was sequenced in a study of blood T cell repertoires in COVID-19 (dated by TCRdb to about 2020). Library prep was done by the immunoSEQ multiplex PCR assay. TCRdb took over this immuneACCESS table, retaining in-frame rearrangements with V and J assigned. Such tables are incomplete; in checked studies, under half of the missing clones stem from an unresolved V gene, and the remainder is unexplained. The table for this sample lists 200,000 or so clones; around 87% of them were counted only once. About 3% of the sample lies in the top ten. Input material: PBMCs or T cells enriched from blood (not recorded which). The receptors come from a woman younger than 30 in a cohort exposed to, infected with or recovered from COVID-19 (not recorded which).

The chain joins TRBV28 to TRBJ1-4; D unresolved. The CDR3 is 13 amino acids. Germline CDR1 is MDHEN and CDR2 is SYDVKM. Trimming pared 2 bases from V and 5 bases from J, leaving 6 bases between. Here the CDR3 DNA reads TGTGCCAGCAGTTTAGATGAGAATGAAAAACTGTTTTTT. Its translation: CASSLDENEKLFF.

The rearrangement joins TRBV24-1 to TRBJ2-3; the D is unclear. This CDR3 is 14 amino acids long. V gave up 5 bases and J gave up 2 bases, with 10 bases separating them. Germline V lookup: CDR1 KGHDR, CDR2 SFDVKD. DNA of the CDR3: TGTGCCACCAGTGGTGGCAGGATCACAGATACGCAGTATTTT. It encodes CATSGGRITDTQYF.

V usage is TRBV27 and J usage is TRBJ1-5; 7 bases match TRBD1. The CDR3 is 17 amino acids. Trimming cost V 3 bases and J 4 bases; bases outside gene matches: 12. Germline V gene sequence: CDR1 MNHEY, CDR2 SMNVEV (reference sequence). The CDR3 region is CASSLIPGQPSNQPQHF. Here the CDR3 DNA reads TGTGCCAGCAGTTTGATACCGGGACAGCCGTCAAATCAGCCCCAGCATTTT.

The rearrangement links TRBV6-1 to TRBJ1-6, with 7 bases lining up with TRBD1. Looked up from germline, CDR1 is MNHNS and CDR2 is SASEGT. The V segment lost 3 bases and the J segment 8 bases; nucleotides outside the gene matches: 7. The CDR3 is 15 amino acids. The CDR3 loop is CASSDPTGSDSPLHF. The CDR3 nucleotides are TGTGCCAGCAGTGACCCGACAGGGTCGGATTCACCCCTCCACTTT.

This clone appeared a single time. This chain connects TRBV18 to TRBJ1-2; 7 nucleotides match TRBD1. Germline values: CDR1 KGHSH, CDR2 LQKENI. V lost 2 bases to trimming and J lost 4 bases; unmatched junction nucleotides: 7. The CDR3 is made up of 15 amino acids. CDR3 protein: CASSPSEGAAYGYTF. CDR3 nucleotides: TGTGCCAGCTCACCATCTGAGGGGGCAGCCTATGGCTACACCTTC.

The chain employs TRBV19 and TRBJ2-1; 10 nucleotides align to TRBD1. With V trimmed by 6 bases and J by 4 bases, 3 bases remained unmatched. Germline V gives CDR1 LNHDA, CDR2 SQIVND (reference sequence). CDR3 length: 14 residues. CDR3 in DNA: TGTGCCAGTAGGAGGACAGGGGGTTACAATGAGCAGTTCTTC. Encoded protein: CASRRTGGYNEQFF.

This clone occurred a few times. J is TRBJ2-1 and V is TRBV12-2; the D call TRBD2 from the table was never checked on the DNA. TRBV12-2 is assigned pseudogene status. The CDR3 runs to 16 residues. This CDR3 reads CASRSPRGPFYNEQFF. The CDR3 DNA reads as TGTGCAAGTCGATCACCGCGGGGGCCCTTTTACAATGAGCAGTTCTTC.

The chain combines TRBV9 with TRBJ1-3; D remains ambiguous. CDR3 length equals 16 residues. Trimming stripped 0 bases from V and 1 base from J, with 11 bases between. CDR1 is SGDLS, CDR2 YYNGEE, per germline. CDR3 loop: CASSVAPGDSGNTIYF. In DNA form, the CDR3 reads TGTGCCAGCAGCGTAGCTCCTGGAGATTCTGGAAACACCATATATTTT.

This chain's CDR3 is CATSTDSIADTQYF. As DNA, the CDR3 is TGTGCCACCAGTACCGACAGCATCGCAGATACGCAGTATTTT. The chain has TRBV24-1 and TRBJ2-3, with a tentative D call TRBD1 (5 bases). CDR1 is KGHDR, CDR2 SFDVKD, per germline. The V end was cut by 6 bases, the J end by 4 bases, with 13 bases between. The CDR3 is 14 residues long.

The chain carries TRBV7-6 and TRBJ1-1, with a tentative D call TRBD1 (6 bases). From germline, CDR1 is SGHVS and CDR2 FNYEAQ. This CDR3 has 16 residues. Trimming took off 1 base at V and 1 base at J, with 13 bases between the two ends. CDR3 sequence (DNA): TGTGCCAGCAGCTTAGGAACAGGGAACTCGAACACTGAAGCTTTCTTT. This encodes CASSLGTGNSNTEAFF.

V usage is TRBV10-1 and J usage is TRBJ2-2, with D unresolved. Trimming cost V 3 bases and J 0 bases, with 5 bases left between them. The CDR3 extends over 14 amino acids. Germline assignment: CDR1 WNHNN and CDR2 SYGVQD (reference sequence). Here the CDR3 reads CASSELPNTGELFF. Here the CDR3 DNA reads TGCGCCAGCAGTGAACTCCCGAACACCGGGGAGCTGTTTTTT.

V is TRBV7-8 and J is TRBJ2-7, with 11 bases aligning to TRBD2. From germline, CDR1 is SGHVS and CDR2 FQNEAQ. Trimming cost V 5 bases and J 1 base; bases outside gene matches: 7. The CDR3 runs to 16 residues. The CDR3 loop is CASSASLAGGSYEQYF. As DNA, the CDR3 is TGTGCCAGCAGCGCCTCTCTAGCGGGGGGTTCCTACGAGCAGTACTTC.

This sequence joins TRBV5-1 and TRBJ2-1, with D perhaps TRBD1 (5 bases). Per the germline V gene, CDR1 is SGHRS and CDR2 is YFSETQ. V lost 4 bases and J lost 9, with 14 bases in between. This CDR3 contains 13 residues. CDR3 sequence (DNA): TGCGCCAGCAGCCAGGGCCCTGTAGGTGAGCAGTTCTTC. This translates into CASSQGPVGEQFF. The full variable domain, in which reference TRBV5-1 and TRBJ2-1 provide the parts outside the CDR3, is KAGVTQTPRYLIKTRGQQVTLSCSPISGHRSVSWYQQTPGQGLQFLFEYFSETQRNKGNFPGRFSGRQFSNSRSEMNVSTLELGDSALYLCASSQGPVGEQFFGPGTRLTVL.

This CDR3 reads CASSQDSQGGQPQHF. In DNA, the CDR3 is TGTGCCAGCAGCCAAGATAGTCAGGGCGGTCAGCCCCAGCATTTT. This rearrangement joins TRBV3-1 (or the pseudogene TRBV3-2) to TRBJ1-5; tentative D call: TRBD1 (5 bases). CDR1 LGHDT and CDR2 YNNKEL come from the germline V gene (reference sequence). This CDR3 region has 15 residues. Trimming shortened V by 0 bases and J by 6 bases, and 12 bases separated the two germline ends.

The rearrangement links TRBV7-9 to TRBJ1-4; possibly TRBD1 for D (5 bases). The germline V gene has CDR1 SEHNR and CDR2 FQNEAQ (reference sequence). Trimming took off 3 bases at V and 6 bases at J, with 23 bases between the two ends. The CDR3 consists of 18 residues. The CDR3 reads CASSFRFAASRVDEKLFF. The CDR3 DNA reads TGTGCCAGCAGCTTCCGGTTCGCGGCGAGCAGGGTAGATGAAAAACTGTTTTTT.

The rearrangement links TRBV19 to TRBJ1-3; 7 bases match TRBD1. The CDR3 totals 15 residues. Trimming removed 6 bases from V and 2 bases from J; junction bases left unmatched: 7. Germline CDR1 and CDR2: LNHDA and SQIVND (reference sequence). The CDR3 region has the DNA TGTGCCAGTAGGACCTTGACAGGGACTGGAAACACCATATATTTT. Translating it yields CASRTLTGTGNTIYF.

The chain recombines TRBV7-8 with TRBJ1-1, with 8 bases identical to TRBD1. The V segment lost 3 bases and the J segment 5 bases; nucleotides outside the gene matches: 8. The CDR3 spans 15 residues. Germline assignment: CDR1 SGHVS and CDR2 FQNEAQ. CDR3 sequence (DNA): TGTGCCAGCAGCTTGGGCAGGGGGCGCGGGACTGAAGCTTTCTTT. Encoded protein: CASSLGRGRGTEAFF.

The chain carries TRBV27 and TRBJ1-1; no reliable D call. Germline V gene sequence: CDR1 MNHEY, CDR2 SMNVEV (reference sequence). The CDR3 consists of 14 residues. Trimming cost V 8 bases and J 2 bases, with 15 bases left between them. Here the CDR3 DNA reads TGTGCCAGCGGTTCCCCTCGTACTAACACTGAAGCTTTCTTT. It translates to CASGSPRTNTEAFF.

This chain joins TRBV14 and TRBJ2-7, with TRBD1 matching over 7 bases. The CDR3 runs to 14 residues. V shed 4 bases, J shed 2 bases, and the junction held 5 bases outside the gene matches. CDR1 is SGHDN and CDR2 is FVKESK in the germline V gene. CDR3 sequence reads: CASSPDRVPYEQYF. CDR3 nucleotides: TGTGCCAGCAGCCCTGACAGGGTCCCCTACGAGCAGTACTTC.